Listed here are 3 T cell receptor beta chains from one sample, sequenced in a study of identical twins. TCRdb reprocessed the 5' RACE reads with MiXCR, giving one entry per CDR3 protein. The table lists some 690,000 distinct CDR3 sequences, 21% of them singletons. These same records also appear under a second study, on T cells expressing NK-cell markers.

What was sequenced was PBMCs. The source is a woman aged 18-30 years in good health.

Here the CDR3 DNA reads TGTGCCAGCAGCGGGGACACCGGAGGGGAGCAGTACTTC. Translation: CASSGDTGGEQYF. This chain uses TRBV9 with TRBJ2-7; the D gene could be TRBD1 or TRBD2 (6 bases each). Trimming removed 3 bases from V and 7 bases from J, with 14 bases in between. The CDR3 spans 13 residues. Germline loops: CDR1 SGDLS, CDR2 YYNGEE.

The chain recombines TRBV20-1 with TRBJ2-7; 10 bases line up with TRBD2. The CDR3 is 14 amino acids. The V gene's germline CDR1 is DFQATT and CDR2 SNEGSKA (reference sequence). The ends lost 5 bases at V and 5 bases at J; junction bases unmatched: 9. The DNA for the CDR3 is TGCAGTGCTGGAGGAGGTAGCGGGAGGAACGAGCAGTACTTC. Translated, it gives CSAGGGSGRNEQYF.

This clonotype was recorded many times. The chain uses TRBV27 and TRBJ2-1; no clear D gene. Trimming removed 3 bases at V and 5 bases at J, with 11 bases between. CDR1 is MNHEY and CDR2 is SMNVEV in the germline V gene (reference sequence). This CDR3 is 14 amino acids long. CDR3 amino acids: CASSFTEANNEQFF. Here the CDR3 DNA reads TGTGCCAGCAGTTTTACTGAGGCCAACAATGAGCAGTTCTTC.